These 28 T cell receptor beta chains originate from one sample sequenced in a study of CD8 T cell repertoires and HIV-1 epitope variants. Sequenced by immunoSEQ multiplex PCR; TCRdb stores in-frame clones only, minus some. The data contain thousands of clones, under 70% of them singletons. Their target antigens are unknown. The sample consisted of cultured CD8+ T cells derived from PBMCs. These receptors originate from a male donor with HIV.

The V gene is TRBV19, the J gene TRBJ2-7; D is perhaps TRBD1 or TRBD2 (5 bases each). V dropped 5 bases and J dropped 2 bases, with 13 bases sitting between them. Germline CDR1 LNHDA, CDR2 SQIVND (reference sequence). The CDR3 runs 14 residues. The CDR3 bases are TGTGCCAGTAGTTCCGGGACGGACCCCTACGAGCAGTACTTC. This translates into CASSSGTDPYEQYF.

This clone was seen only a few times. The CDR3 DNA follows: TGTGCCAGCAGCCAAGCGGTTGCAGGGAACTATGGCTACACCTTC. It encodes CASSQAVAGNYGYTF. This chain joins TRBV4-2 and TRBJ1-2, with D possibly matching TRBD1 (5 bases). V was pared by 1 base and J by 2 bases, with 11 bases between. In germline, CDR1 is LGHNA, CDR2 YNFKEQ. This CDR3 has 15 amino acids.

CDR3 DNA sequence: TGTGCCAGCAGTGTGTATGTCTACAATGAGCAGTTCTTC. Protein: CASSVYVYNEQFF. The V call is TRBV2, the J call TRBJ2-1, with D unclear. This CDR3 contains 13 residues. V was trimmed by 4 bases and J by 3 bases, leaving 7 bases between them. Looked up from germline, CDR1 is SNHLY and CDR2 is FYNNEI.

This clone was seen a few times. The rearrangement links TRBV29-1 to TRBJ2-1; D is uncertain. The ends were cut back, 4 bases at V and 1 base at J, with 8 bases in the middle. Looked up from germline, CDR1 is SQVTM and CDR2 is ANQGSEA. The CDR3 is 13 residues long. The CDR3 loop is CSVVRPSYNEQFF. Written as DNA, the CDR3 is TGCAGCGTTGTTCGCCCGTCCTACAATGAGCAGTTCTTC.

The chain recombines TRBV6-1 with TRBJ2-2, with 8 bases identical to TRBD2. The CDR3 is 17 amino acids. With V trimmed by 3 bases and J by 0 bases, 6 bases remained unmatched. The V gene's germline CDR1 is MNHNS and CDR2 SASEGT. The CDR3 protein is CASSEAPAGANTGELFF. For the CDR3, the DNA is TGTGCCAGCAGTGAGGCGCCAGCGGGGGCGAACACCGGGGAGCTGTTTTTT.

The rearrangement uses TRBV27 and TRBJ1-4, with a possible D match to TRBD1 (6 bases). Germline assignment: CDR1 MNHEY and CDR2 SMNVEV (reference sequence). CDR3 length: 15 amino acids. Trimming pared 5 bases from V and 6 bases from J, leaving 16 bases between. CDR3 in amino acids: CASSPWTDEDEKLFF. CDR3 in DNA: TGTGCCAGCAGTCCTTGGACAGATGAGGATGAAAAACTGTTTTTT. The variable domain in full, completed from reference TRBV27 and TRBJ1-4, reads EAQVTQNPRYLITVTGKKLTVTCSQNMNHEYMSWYRQDPGLGLRQIYYSMNVEVTDKGDVPEGYKVSRKEKRNFPLILESPSPNQTSLYFCASSPWTDEDEKLFFGSGTQLSVL.

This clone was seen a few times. The chain's CDR3 is CASSMLGVGYNEQFF. Written as DNA, the CDR3 is TGTGCCAGTAGTATGCTCGGGGTTGGGTACAATGAGCAGTTCTTC. J is TRBJ2-1 and V is TRBV19, with a tentative D call TRBD2 (5 bases). The CDR3 is 15 residues long. The V gene's germline CDR1 is LNHDA and CDR2 SQIVND (reference sequence). Deletions cut 3 bases from V and 4 bases from J, with 13 bases between.

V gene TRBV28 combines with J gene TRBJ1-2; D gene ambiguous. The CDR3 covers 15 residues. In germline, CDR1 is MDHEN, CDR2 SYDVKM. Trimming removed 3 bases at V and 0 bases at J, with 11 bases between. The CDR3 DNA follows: TGTGCCAGCAGTTTTGACGGATCAGCTAACTATGGCTACACCTTC. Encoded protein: CASSFDGSANYGYTF.

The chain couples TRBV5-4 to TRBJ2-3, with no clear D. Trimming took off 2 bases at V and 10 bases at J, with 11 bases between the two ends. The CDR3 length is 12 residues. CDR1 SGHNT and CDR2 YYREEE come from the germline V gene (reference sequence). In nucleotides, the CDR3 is TGTGCCAGCAGCTTCGGGTCCGGCGCGCAGTATTTT. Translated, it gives CASSFGSGAQYF.

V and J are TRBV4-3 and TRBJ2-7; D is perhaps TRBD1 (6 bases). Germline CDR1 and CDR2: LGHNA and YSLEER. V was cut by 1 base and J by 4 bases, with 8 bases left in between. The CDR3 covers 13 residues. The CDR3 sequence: CASSQVQGYEQYF. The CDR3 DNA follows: TGCGCCAGCAGCCAAGTGCAGGGGTACGAGCAGTACTTC.

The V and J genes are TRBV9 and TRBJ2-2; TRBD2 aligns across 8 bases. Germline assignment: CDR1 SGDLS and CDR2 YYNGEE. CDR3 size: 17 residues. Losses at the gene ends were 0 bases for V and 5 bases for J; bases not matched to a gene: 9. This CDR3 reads CASSVGSAGGGTGELFF. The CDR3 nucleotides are TGTGCCAGCAGCGTAGGTTCTGCGGGGGGCGGAACCGGGGAGCTGTTTTTT.

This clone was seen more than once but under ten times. The CDR3 DNA reads TGCGCCAGCAGCCAGGGAGGGGGGGCGAGCGAGCAGTACTTC. Translation gives CASSQGGGASEQYF. The V gene is TRBV4-1, the J gene TRBJ2-7, with a tentative D call TRBD2 (7 bases). This CDR3 contains 14 residues. Trimming left V 3 bases short and J 6 bases short, with 15 bases between. CDR1 is MGHRA and CDR2 is YSYEKL in the germline V gene.

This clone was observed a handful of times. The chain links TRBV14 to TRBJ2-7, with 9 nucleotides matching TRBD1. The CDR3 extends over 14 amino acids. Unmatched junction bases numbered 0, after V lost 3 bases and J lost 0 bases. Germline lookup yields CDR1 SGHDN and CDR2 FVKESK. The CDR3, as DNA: TGTGCCAGCAGCCAGGGACAGGGCTCCTACGAGCAGTACTTC. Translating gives CASSQGQGSYEQYF.

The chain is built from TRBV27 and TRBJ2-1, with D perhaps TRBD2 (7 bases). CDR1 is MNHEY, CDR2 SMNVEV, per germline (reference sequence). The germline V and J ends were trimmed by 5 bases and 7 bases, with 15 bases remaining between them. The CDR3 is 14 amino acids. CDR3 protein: CASSEGGTLNEQFF. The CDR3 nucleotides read TGTGCCAGCAGTGAGGGGGGGACATTGAATGAGCAGTTCTTC.

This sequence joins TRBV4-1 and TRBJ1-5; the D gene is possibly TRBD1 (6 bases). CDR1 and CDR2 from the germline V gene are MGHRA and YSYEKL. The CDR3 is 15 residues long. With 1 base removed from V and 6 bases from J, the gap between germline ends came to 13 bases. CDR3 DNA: TGCGCCAGCAGCCAAGTTCACAGGGCCGGTCAGCCCCAGCATTTT. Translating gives CASSQVHRAGQPQHF.

This CDR3 is CASSLTPSESYNEQFF. The CDR3 DNA reads as TGTGCCAGCAGCCTAACACCTAGCGAATCTTACAATGAGCAGTTCTTC. The chain recombines TRBV5-5 with TRBJ2-1; D is possibly TRBD2 (6 bases). The V gene's germline CDR1 is SGHKS and CDR2 YYEKEE (reference sequence). The V end lost 4 bases, the J end lost 4 bases, and 18 bases lay between the germline ends. The CDR3 consists of 16 residues.

The CDR3 DNA sequence: TGTGCCAGCAGCCCTGGGTGGGGCCTCACAGATACGCAGTATTTT. Its translation: CASSPGWGLTDTQYF. J is TRBJ2-3 and V is TRBV7-3; a possible D gene is TRBD1 (5 bases). The CDR3 length is 15 residues. Germline CDR1 and CDR2: SGHTA and FQGTGA. Trimming shortened V by 5 bases and J by 2 bases, and 14 bases separated the two germline ends.

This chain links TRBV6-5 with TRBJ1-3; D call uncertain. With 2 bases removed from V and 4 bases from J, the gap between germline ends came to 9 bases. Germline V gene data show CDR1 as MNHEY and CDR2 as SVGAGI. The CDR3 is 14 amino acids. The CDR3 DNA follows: TGTGCCAGCAGTTACGGAGGATTAGGAAACACCATATATTTT. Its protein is CASSYGGLGNTIYF.

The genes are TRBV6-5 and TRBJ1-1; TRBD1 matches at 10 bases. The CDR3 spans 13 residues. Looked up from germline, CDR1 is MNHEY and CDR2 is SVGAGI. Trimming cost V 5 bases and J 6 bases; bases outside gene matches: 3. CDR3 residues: CASSRGQGAEAFF. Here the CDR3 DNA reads TGTGCCAGCAGTCGCGGACAGGGGGCTGAAGCTTTCTTT.

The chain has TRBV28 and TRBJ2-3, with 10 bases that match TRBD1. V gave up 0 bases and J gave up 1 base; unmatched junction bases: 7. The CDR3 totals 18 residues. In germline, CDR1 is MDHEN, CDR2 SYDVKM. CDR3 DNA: TGTGCCAGCAGTTTATGGGAAGGACAGGGGGATGGCACAGATACGCAGTATTTT. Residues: CASSLWEGQGDGTDTQYF.

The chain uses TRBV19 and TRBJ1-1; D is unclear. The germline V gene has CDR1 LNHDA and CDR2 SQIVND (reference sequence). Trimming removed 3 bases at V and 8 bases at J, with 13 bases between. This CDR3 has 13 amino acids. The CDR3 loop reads CASSIVWGREAFF. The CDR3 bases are TGTGCCAGTAGTATTGTATGGGGTCGGGAAGCTTTCTTT.

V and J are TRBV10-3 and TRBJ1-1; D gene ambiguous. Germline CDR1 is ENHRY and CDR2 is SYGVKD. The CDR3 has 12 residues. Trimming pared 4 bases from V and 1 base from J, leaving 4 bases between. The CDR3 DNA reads TGTGCCATCAGTGGGCAGAACACTGAAGCTTTCTTT. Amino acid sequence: CAISGQNTEAFF.

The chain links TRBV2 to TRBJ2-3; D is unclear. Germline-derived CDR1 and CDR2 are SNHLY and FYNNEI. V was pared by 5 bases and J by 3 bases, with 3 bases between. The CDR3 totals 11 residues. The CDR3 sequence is CASSWTDTQYF. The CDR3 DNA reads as TGTGCCAGCAGTTGGACAGATACGCAGTATTTT.

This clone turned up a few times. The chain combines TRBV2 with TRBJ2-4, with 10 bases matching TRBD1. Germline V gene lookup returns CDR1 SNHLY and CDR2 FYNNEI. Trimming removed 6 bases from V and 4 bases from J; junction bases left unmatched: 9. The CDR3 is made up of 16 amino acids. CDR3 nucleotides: TGTGCCAGCAGCTTAATCGGACAGGGGGTTAAAAACATTCAGTACTTC. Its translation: CASSLIGQGVKNIQYF. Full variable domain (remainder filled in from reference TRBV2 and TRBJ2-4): EPEVTQTPSHQVTQMGQEVILRCVPISNHLYFYWYRQILGQKVEFLVSFYNNEISEKSEIFDDQFSVERPDGSNFTLKIRSTKLEDSAMYFCASSLIGQGVKNIQYFGAGTRLSVL.

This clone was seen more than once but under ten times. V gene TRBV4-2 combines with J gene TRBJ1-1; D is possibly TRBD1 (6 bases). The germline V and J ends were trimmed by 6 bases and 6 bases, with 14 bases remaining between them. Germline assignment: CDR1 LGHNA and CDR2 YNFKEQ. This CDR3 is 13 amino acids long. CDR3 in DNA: TGTGCCAGCAGACTACAGGGAGACGCTGAAGCTTTCTTT. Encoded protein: CASRLQGDAEAFF.

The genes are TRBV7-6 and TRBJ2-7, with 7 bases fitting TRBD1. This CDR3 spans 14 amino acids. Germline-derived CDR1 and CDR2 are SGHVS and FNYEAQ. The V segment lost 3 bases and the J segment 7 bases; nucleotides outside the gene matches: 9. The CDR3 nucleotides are TGTGCCAGCAGCTTGGGACAGTACCTTCGTGAGCAGTACTTC. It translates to CASSLGQYLREQYF.

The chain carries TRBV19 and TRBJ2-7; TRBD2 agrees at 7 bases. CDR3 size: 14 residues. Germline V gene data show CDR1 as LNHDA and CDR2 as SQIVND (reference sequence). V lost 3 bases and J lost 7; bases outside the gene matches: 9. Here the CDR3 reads CASSITGGSGEQYF. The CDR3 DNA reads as TGTGCCAGTAGTATTACCGGGGGGTCTGGAGAGCAGTACTTC. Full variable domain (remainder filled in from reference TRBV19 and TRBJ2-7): DGGITQSPKYLFRKEGQNVTLSCEQNLNHDAMYWYRQDPGQGLRLIYYSQIVNDFQKGDIAEGYSVSREKKESFPLTVTSAQKNPTAFYLCASSITGGSGEQYFGPGTRLTVT.

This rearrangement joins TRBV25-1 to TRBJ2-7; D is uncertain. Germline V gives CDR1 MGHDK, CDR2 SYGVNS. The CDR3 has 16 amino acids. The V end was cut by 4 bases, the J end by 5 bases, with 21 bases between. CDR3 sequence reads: CASSAGYRVLTHEQYF. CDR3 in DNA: TGTGCCAGCAGTGCCGGGTACCGGGTCCTCACCCACGAGCAGTACTTC.